This is a list of T cell receptor beta chains from one sample in a study of T-cell reconstitution after alpha-beta-depleted transplantation in children. TCRdb reprocessed the PCR reads with MiXCR, giving one entry per CDR3 protein. The sample lists some 460,000 distinct CDR3 sequences, around 15% seen once, with around 28% in the top ten. Specimen: PBMCs, mostly from graft donor cells, collected 360 days after TCRalphabeta/CD19-depleted stem cell transplant. The receptors derive from a boy less than two years old who had a stem cell transplant for Wiskott-Aldrich syndrome, so the T cells may come from the graft donor. CDR3s include the opening cysteine and the closing phenylalanine or tryptophan. Each record gives: J gene, clone size, V gene, D gene, CDR3 DNA, CDR3 protein. The D gene is left open where the match is weak. Rows give clone size only sometimes, using once, few, many, or a class for an expanded clone.

J gene: TRBJ2-7
clone size: .
V gene: TRBV11-2
D gene: .
CDR3 DNA: TGTGCCAGCGCCGCGGGGACATATTTCTACGAGCAGTACTTC
CDR3 protein: CASAAGTYFYEQYF

J gene: TRBJ2-1
clone size: few
V gene: TRBV24-1
D gene: TRBD2
CDR3 DNA: TGTGCCACCAGTGATTCAGGACTAGTCCGCAATGAGCAGTTCTTC
CDR3 protein: CATSDSGLVRNEQFF

J gene: TRBJ1-4
clone size: .
V gene: TRBV15
D gene: TRBD1
CDR3 DNA: TGTGCCACCAGCAGGGGACAGGGGGTCAGGAGGGCTAATGAAAAACTGTTTTTT
CDR3 protein: CATSRGQGVRRANEKLFF

J gene: TRBJ2-1
clone size: few
V gene: TRBV5-1
D gene: .
CDR3 DNA: TGCGCCAGCAGCTTGTCCGGCTTAAATGAGCAGTTCTTC
CDR3 protein: CASSLSGLNEQFF

J gene: TRBJ1-5
clone size: few
V gene: TRBV12-3/TRBV12-4
D gene: TRBD1
CDR3 DNA: TGTGCCAGCAGCCTAGGACAGGGTAATCCCTATAATCAGCCCCAGCATTTT
CDR3 protein: CASSLGQGNPYNQPQHF

J gene: TRBJ2-3
clone size: few
V gene: TRBV20-1
D gene: TRBD1
CDR3 DNA: TGCAGTGCTACCTACGGACAGGGGAGCACAGATACGCAGTATTTT
CDR3 protein: CSATYGQGSTDTQYF

J gene: TRBJ2-7
clone size: .
V gene: TRBV12-3/TRBV12-4
D gene: TRBD1
CDR3 DNA: TGTGCCAGCAGTCCCGGGACAGGGGGCCCCTCTGGTTACTACGAGCAGTACTTC
CDR3 protein: CASSPGTGGPSGYYEQYF

J gene: TRBJ2-5
clone size: .
V gene: TRBV29-1
D gene: TRBD2
CDR3 DNA: TGCAGCGCCTCTAGCGGCCAAGAGACCCAGTACTTC
CDR3 protein: CSASSGQETQYF

J gene: TRBJ2-6
clone size: few
V gene: TRBV4-1
D gene: TRBD2
CDR3 DNA: TGCGCCAGCAGCCTTCAAGCGGGAGTAGGGGGAGGGGCCAACGTCCTGACTTTC
CDR3 protein: CASSLQAGVGGGANVLTF

J gene: TRBJ1-1
clone size: .
V gene: TRBV29-1
D gene: .
CDR3 DNA: TGCAGCGTTGCCCGAAGGGGACCTGAGATGGAAGCTTTCTTT
CDR3 protein: CSVARRGPEMEAFF

J gene: TRBJ2-2
clone size: .
V gene: TRBV5-1
D gene: .
CDR3 DNA: TGCGCCAGCAGCTTGGCCGGGGTGGCCGGGGAGCTGTTTTTT
CDR3 protein: CASSLAGVAGELFF

J gene: TRBJ1-2
clone size: few
V gene: TRBV5-1
D gene: .
CDR3 DNA: TGCGCCAGCAGCTTGCCGGGGAGCTCGGCTTATGGGGGCTACACCTTC
CDR3 protein: CASSLPGSSAYGGYTF

J gene: TRBJ2-1
clone size: .
V gene: TRBV7-8
D gene: TRBD2
CDR3 DNA: TGTGCCAGCAGCACCCTTAGCGGGAGGCTTTACAATGAGCAGTTCTTC
CDR3 protein: CASSTLSGRLYNEQFF

J gene: TRBJ2-7
clone size: few
V gene: TRBV28
D gene: TRBD1
CDR3 DNA: TGTGCCAGCAATGAGTGGGACAGGGGTTCCTACGAGCAGTACTTC
CDR3 protein: CASNEWDRGSYEQYF

J gene: TRBJ2-4
clone size: .
V gene: TRBV4-3
D gene: .
CDR3 DNA: TGCGCCAGCAGCCAAGACCGTATCTTCGGGAGCTTACCCAAAAACATTCAGTACTTC
CDR3 protein: CASSQDRIFGSLPKNIQYF

J gene: TRBJ2-5
clone size: few
V gene: TRBV20-1
D gene: TRBD2
CDR3 DNA: TGCAGTGCCCGCCGGTCCATGGGGCTAGCGGGCCAAGAGACCCAGTACTTC
CDR3 protein: CSARRSMGLAGQETQYF

J gene: TRBJ2-1
clone size: .
V gene: TRBV15
D gene: .
CDR3 DNA: TGTGCCACCGCGCCGACTCCAACGGATTGGAATGAGCAGTTCTTC
CDR3 protein: CATAPTPTDWNEQFF

J gene: TRBJ2-5
clone size: few
V gene: TRBV10-2
D gene: .
CDR3 DNA: TGCGCCAGCAGTGTGATAGGGGACGCGGTAGGGACCCAGTACTTC
CDR3 protein: CASSVIGDAVGTQYF

J gene: TRBJ2-5
clone size: few
V gene: TRBV5-1
D gene: .
CDR3 DNA: TGCGCCAGCAGTCCTAGGGGCGGAGGGACCCAGTACTTC
CDR3 protein: CASSPRGGGTQYF

J gene: TRBJ1-1
clone size: many
V gene: TRBV12-3/TRBV12-4
D gene: .
CDR3 DNA: TGTGCCAGCAGTTCCGGTGCGAGGACTGAAGCTTTCTTT
CDR3 protein: CASSSGARTEAFF

J gene: TRBJ2-5
clone size: few
V gene: TRBV7-2
D gene: .
CDR3 DNA: TGTGCCAGCAGCTTAAAGCTGCTACTGGAGTGGGAGACCCAGTACTTC
CDR3 protein: CASSLKLLLEWETQYF

J gene: TRBJ2-7
clone size: .
V gene: TRBV20-1
D gene: .
CDR3 DNA: TGCAGTGCTGACTCGCCGGGTCCAGGGCTCTACGAGCAGTACTTC
CDR3 protein: CSADSPGPGLYEQYF

J gene: TRBJ2-5
clone size: .
V gene: TRBV10-3
D gene: TRBD2
CDR3 DNA: TGTGCCATCAGTCCGGGACTAGCGGGGGGAGAGACCCAGTACTTC
CDR3 protein: CAISPGLAGGETQYF

J gene: TRBJ2-7
clone size: .
V gene: TRBV7-6
D gene: .
CDR3 DNA: TGTGCCAGCAGCTTAGGAAAGAGCTCCTACGAGCAGTACTTC
CDR3 protein: CASSLGKSSYEQYF

J gene: TRBJ2-7
clone size: few
V gene: TRBV6-5
D gene: .
CDR3 DNA: TGTGCCAGCAGTTACTCGACAGCTTTTTACTACGAGCAGTACTTC
CDR3 protein: CASSYSTAFYYEQYF

J gene: TRBJ2-1
clone size: few
V gene: TRBV20-1
D gene: TRBD1
CDR3 DNA: TGCAGTGCCCTGGACAGGGGGCTCTACAATGAGCAGTTCTTC
CDR3 protein: CSALDRGLYNEQFF

J gene: TRBJ1-4
clone size: few
V gene: TRBV18
D gene: .
CDR3 DNA: TGTGCCAGCTCGTCGGGGAATGAAAAACTGTTTTTT
CDR3 protein: CASSSGNEKLFF

J gene: TRBJ2-2
clone size: few
V gene: TRBV10-3
D gene: .
CDR3 DNA: TGTGCCATCAGTGATCGGGGGGCCCCCACCGGGGAGCTGTTTTTT
CDR3 protein: CAISDRGAPTGELFF

J gene: TRBJ2-7
clone size: few
V gene: TRBV18
D gene: TRBD2
CDR3 DNA: TGTGCCAGCTCACCATTGCAGACTAGCTCTCTTCCCGAGCAGTACTTC
CDR3 protein: CASSPLQTSSLPEQYF

J gene: TRBJ2-7
clone size: many
V gene: TRBV12-3/TRBV12-4
D gene: .
CDR3 DNA: TGTGCCAGCAGTTTAGAAGGTAACTACGAGCAGTACTTC
CDR3 protein: CASSLEGNYEQYF

J gene: TRBJ2-7
clone size: .
V gene: TRBV5-1
D gene: .
CDR3 DNA: TGCGCCAGCAGCTCTAGAAGGGGGAGCTCCTACGAGCAGTACTTC
CDR3 protein: CASSSRRGSSYEQYF

J gene: TRBJ2-1
clone size: few
V gene: TRBV27
D gene: TRBD2
CDR3 DNA: TGTGCCAGCAGTTTACGGCCACTAGCGGTTACGTACAATGAGCAGTTCTTC
CDR3 protein: CASSLRPLAVTYNEQFF

J gene: TRBJ2-5
clone size: .
V gene: TRBV28
D gene: .
CDR3 DNA: TGTGCCAGCAGTTTTTTCGCCCCGGGACGTCGAAGGGGAGAGACCCAGTACTTC
CDR3 protein: CASSFFAPGRRRGETQYF

J gene: TRBJ2-7
clone size: many
V gene: TRBV7-2
D gene: .
CDR3 DNA: TGTGCCAGCAGCTCCCGTTTTATGGGGGAGCAGTACTTC
CDR3 protein: CASSSRFMGEQYF

J gene: TRBJ2-3
clone size: few
V gene: TRBV5-1
D gene: .
CDR3 DNA: TGCGCCAGCAGCCATGGACCGATCACAGATACGCAGTATTTT
CDR3 protein: CASSHGPITDTQYF

J gene: TRBJ2-3
clone size: few
V gene: TRBV11-2
D gene: TRBD2
CDR3 DNA: TGTGCCAGCAGCTTTCGAACCGGGACTAGCGGGCGCACAGATACGCAGTATTTT
CDR3 protein: CASSFRTGTSGRTDTQYF

J gene: TRBJ2-1
clone size: few
V gene: TRBV4-1
D gene: .
CDR3 DNA: TGCGCCAGCAGCCAAGATCGGAAGACTAGACTCAATGAGCAGTTCTTC
CDR3 protein: CASSQDRKTRLNEQFF

J gene: TRBJ2-7
clone size: few
V gene: TRBV6-1
D gene: TRBD1
CDR3 DNA: TGTGCCATCAGTGAAAATTGGGACAGGGGGCGAAGCTCCTACGAGCAGTACTTC
CDR3 protein: CAISENWDRGRSSYEQYF

J gene: TRBJ2-1
clone size: once
V gene: TRBV20-1
D gene: .
CDR3 DNA: TGCAGTGCCCGGAGGCAGTTCATATACAATGAGCAGTTCTTC
CDR3 protein: CSARRQFIYNEQFF

J gene: TRBJ1-6
clone size: .
V gene: TRBV3-1
D gene: TRBD1
CDR3 DNA: TGTGCCAGCAGCCCAAAGATGAGGACAGGGGGCTCCCATTCACCCCTCCACTTT
CDR3 protein: CASSPKMRTGGSHSPLHF

J gene: TRBJ2-2
clone size: .
V gene: TRBV24-1
D gene: .
CDR3 DNA: TGTGCCACCAGTGCCCTGACCGGGGAGCTGTTTTTT
CDR3 protein: CATSALTGELFF

J gene: TRBJ2-1
clone size: many
V gene: TRBV29-1
D gene: TRBD2
CDR3 DNA: TGCAGCGTTATAGGACTAGCGGGGGGATACAATGAGCAGTTCTTC
CDR3 protein: CSVIGLAGGYNEQFF